These 21 T cell receptor beta chains were sequenced from one sample in a study of tumor T cells in aggressive B-cell lymphoma (TCRdb year 2017). The method was the immunoSEQ multiplex PCR assay. TCRdb took this table from immuneACCESS and kept in-frame rearrangements with V and J called. Such tables lack part of the clones; where checked against another copy, unresolved V genes explain under half of the gap, and the rest is unexplained. This sample holds about 3,700 clones; almost 85% were observed only once. About 50% of the sample is held by the ten biggest clonotypes. The sample comprised tumor tissue. The source is an adult with diffuse large B cell lymphoma.

CDR3 bases: TGCGCCAGCAGCTATACATGGCACTATGGCTACACCTTC. This translates into CASSYTWHYGYTF. The genes are TRBV5-1 and TRBJ1-2; D call uncertain. This CDR3 spans 13 amino acids. V was clipped by 3 bases and J by 3 bases, with 9 bases between them. CDR1 and CDR2 (germline): SGHRS, YFSETQ.

This sequence joins TRBV5-1 and TRBJ2-5; 10 nucleotides line up with TRBD2. With V trimmed by 3 bases and J by 0 bases, 8 bases remained unmatched. Germline V CDR1 and CDR2: SGHRS, YFSETQ. The CDR3 spans 17 residues. The CDR3 nucleotides read TGCGCCAGCAGCTCCGGAGTAGCGGGGGGTTACCAAGAGACCCAGTACTTC. It codes for CASSSGVAGGYQETQYF. Supplemented by reference TRBV5-1 and TRBJ2-5, the full variable domain reads KAGVTQTPRYLIKTRGQQVTLSCSPISGHRSVSWYQQTPGQGLQFLFEYFSETQRNKGNFPGRFSGRQFSNSRSEMNVSTLELGDSALYLCASSSGVAGGYQETQYFGPGTRLLVL.

V and J are TRBV13 and TRBJ2-7; perhaps TRBD2 as D (5 bases). The CDR3 sequence is 13 residues long. Germline V CDR1 and CDR2: PRHDT, FYEKMQ (reference sequence). The V and J ends lost 3 bases and 2 bases respectively, with 8 bases between them. The CDR3 DNA reads as TGTGCCAGCAGCTTGGAGACTACCTACGAGCAGTACTTC. Its translation: CASSLETTYEQYF.

The V gene is TRBV21-1, the J gene TRBJ2-7; the table's TRBD1 call for D was not verified on the DNA. TRBV21-1 is flagged as a pseudogene. The CDR3 spans 16 residues. The CDR3 coding sequence is TGTGCCAGCAGCAGGGTGGACAGACTACCCTCCTACGAGCAGTACTTC. Translated: CASSRVDRLPSYEQYF.

A few counts support this clone. The V call is TRBV21-1, the J call TRBJ1-2; the listed D gene, TRBD1, was not tested against the DNA. TRBV21-1 has pseudogene status. The CDR3 spans 13 residues. CDR3 sequence reads: CASNPGQGYGYTF. The CDR3 DNA sequence: TGTGCCAGTAATCCGGGACAGGGATATGGCTACACCTTC.

This clone has just a few counts. The chain is built from TRBV7-3 and TRBJ2-2; 8 bases fit TRBD1. V lost 5 bases and J lost 6; bases outside the gene matches: 2. In germline, CDR1 is SGHTA, CDR2 FQGTGA. CDR3 size: 13 residues. CDR3 amino acids: CASSADRAGELFF. Written as DNA, the CDR3 is TGTGCCAGCAGCGCGGACAGGGCCGGGGAGCTGTTTTTT.

The chain is built from TRBV9 and TRBJ2-5; 12 bases match TRBD2. Trimming took 2 bases from V and 2 from J; bases not matched to a gene: 7. This CDR3 contains 17 residues. Germline-derived CDR1 and CDR2 are SGDLS and YYNGEE. CDR3 sequence (DNA): TGTGCCAGCAGCGTTCCGACTAGCGGGGGCCGACAAGAGACCCAGTACTTC. This codes for CASSVPTSGGRQETQYF.

This clone was picked up one time. The chain links TRBV7-6 to TRBJ2-5, with 7 bases that match TRBD2. Germline V gene sequence: CDR1 SGHVS, CDR2 FNYEAQ. This CDR3 has 14 amino acids. V dropped 1 base and J dropped 2; count of bases not matched to a gene: 1. DNA for the CDR3: TGTGCCAGCAGCTTAGGGGGGGGGCAAGAGACCCAGTACTTC. Amino acids: CASSLGGGQETQYF.

Written as DNA, the CDR3 is TGTGCCAGCAGTTACCCCGGGATGCTGAAAGCTTTCTTT. Its protein product is CASSYPGMLKAFF. V and J are TRBV6-5 and TRBJ1-1; D uncertain. Trimming took 2 bases from V and 9 from J, leaving 13 bases between them. CDR1 is MNHEY, CDR2 SVGAGI, per germline. CDR3 size: 13 residues.

This chain connects TRBV7-3 to TRBJ2-1; TRBD2 agrees at 13 bases. Germline V gene data show CDR1 as SGHTA and CDR2 as FQGTGA. The CDR3 runs 15 residues. V was pared by 4 bases and J by 8 bases, with 5 bases of the junction left unmatched. CDR3 in amino acids: CASSSGLAGVDEQFF. DNA for the CDR3: TGTGCCAGCAGCTCCGGACTAGCGGGAGTTGATGAGCAGTTCTTC.

The rearrangement uses TRBV5-1 and TRBJ1-1; D gene unclear. CDR3 length: 13 amino acids. V was pared by 0 bases and J by 4 bases, with 7 bases between. Germline CDR1 and CDR2: SGHRS and YFSETQ. The CDR3 loop reads CASSLGRGTEAFF. The CDR3 DNA is TGCGCCAGCAGCTTGGGCCGGGGCACTGAAGCTTTCTTT.

CDR3 loop: CASSYLRAGEQYF. The DNA for the CDR3 is TGTGCCAGCAGTTATCTCCGGGCGGGGGAGCAGTACTTC. The rearrangement joins TRBV6-1 to TRBJ2-7, with D perhaps matching TRBD2 (6 bases). There are 13 residues in the CDR3. CDR1 MNHNS and CDR2 SASEGT come from the germline V gene. V was cut by 5 bases and J by 7 bases, with 15 bases left in between.

The chain recombines TRBV19 with TRBJ2-5; D is uncertain. Germline CDR1 is LNHDA and CDR2 is SQIVND (reference sequence). The ends were cut back, 1 base at V and 2 bases at J, with 5 bases in the middle. The CDR3 is made up of 13 amino acids. The CDR3 nucleotides read TGTGCCAGTAGTATAGCGGTACAAGAGACCCAGTACTTC. It yields the protein CASSIAVQETQYF. The full variable domain, with the rest looked up from reference TRBV19 and TRBJ2-5, is DGGITQSPKYLFRKEGQNVTLSCEQNLNHDAMYWYRQDPGQGLRLIYYSQIVNDFQKGDIAEGYSVSREKKESFPLTVTSAQKNPTAFYLCASSIAVQETQYFGPGTRLLVL.

This chain joins TRBV29-1 and TRBJ2-1; 7 positions agree with TRBD1. CDR3 size: 13 residues. The V gene's germline CDR1 is SQVTM and CDR2 ANQGSEA. The trim removed 8 bases at V and 9 bases at J, leaving 13 bases unmatched. CDR3 loop: CSSETGTRSEQFF. Written as DNA, the CDR3 is TGCAGCTCCGAGACAGGGACCAGGAGTGAGCAGTTCTTC.

The rearrangement joins TRBV9 to TRBJ2-5, with a tentative D call TRBD2 (6 bases). Trimming took 3 bases from V and 2 from J, leaving 17 bases between them. The CDR3 has 16 residues. The germline gives CDR1 SGDLS, CDR2 YYNGEE. CDR3 region: CASSAHTRDSQETQYF. The CDR3 DNA reads TGTGCCAGCAGCGCCCATACCCGGGACTCTCAAGAGACCCAGTACTTC.

The genes are TRBV13 and TRBJ1-3; D may be TRBD1 (6 bases). The CDR3 length is 12 residues. Trimming took 6 bases from V and 8 from J, leaving 11 bases between them. CDR1 and CDR2 from the germline V gene are PRHDT and FYEKMQ (reference sequence). The CDR3 sequence is CASSLNRDTIYF. The CDR3 DNA sequence: TGTGCCAGCAGTCTTAACAGGGACACCATATATTTT.

This chain joins TRBV11-3 and TRBJ1-4; D not certain. The V end was cut by 3 bases, the J end by 2 bases, with 7 bases between. The CDR3 sequence is 14 residues long. Per germline, CDR1 SGHNT and CDR2 YENEEA. CDR3: CASSFTGTNEKLFF. The CDR3 coding sequence is TGTGCCAGCAGCTTCACGGGTACTAATGAAAAACTGTTTTTT.

The chain joins TRBV7-8 to TRBJ1-1; D possibly corresponds to TRBD1 (5 bases). The CDR3 sequence is 12 residues long. Germline CDR1 is SGHVS and CDR2 is FQNEAQ. The V end was cut by 6 bases, the J end by 4 bases, with 9 bases between. The CDR3 DNA reads as TGTGCCAGCAGGACGACAGTCACTGAAGCTTTCTTT. This translates into CASRTTVTEAFF.

J is TRBJ2-7 and V is TRBV10-2; weak D call: TRBD2 (7 bases). The CDR3 is 13 amino acids. Trimming left V 7 bases short and J 3 bases short, with 13 bases between. Germline values: CDR1 WSHSY, CDR2 SAAADI. CDR3 DNA sequence: TGCGCCAGCAAAGGGGGAGGGAACTACGAGCAGTACTTC. It is translated as CASKGGGNYEQYF.

The chain couples TRBV11-2 to TRBJ2-5; 7 bases fit TRBD2. Germline CDR1 is SGHAT and CDR2 is FQNNGV. The CDR3 length is 16 residues. V lost 0 bases, J lost 5 bases, and 9 bases stayed unmatched. In nucleotides, the CDR3 is TGTGCCAGCAGCTTAGAGTCTGTCGGGGGGTGGGAGACCCAGTACTTC. It yields the protein CASSLESVGGWETQYF.

The chain carries TRBV2 and TRBJ1-6; D ambiguous. CDR1 is SNHLY and CDR2 is FYNNEI in the germline V gene. The CDR3 loop spans 16 amino acids. V gave up 6 bases and J gave up 0 bases, with 12 bases separating them. The DNA for the CDR3 is TGTGCCAGCAGGGCCCTAAGGAGCTCCTATAATTCACCCCTCCACTTT. Its translation is CASRALRSSYNSPLHF.